These 2 T cell receptor beta chains share one sample of origin, sequenced in a study of CD8 T cell repertoires and HIV-1 epitope variants. Only in-frame clones appear in the TCRdb table, and some are missing; sequencing was by immunoSEQ multiplex PCR. Among approximately 90,000 clones listed, 70% to 75% were seen once. The sequenced sample was uncultured baseline CD8+ T cells from peripheral blood mononuclear cells (PBMCs). Receptors were obtained from a male donor with HIV.

The J gene is TRBJ2-7, the V gene TRBV27; D is uncertain. The germline V gene encodes CDR1 MNHEY and CDR2 SMNVEV (reference sequence). The CDR3 spans 13 residues. The V end was cut by 7 bases, the J end by 4 bases, with 14 bases between. The CDR3 DNA reads TGTGCCAGCACCCCCAAGTCCCGATACGAGCAGTACTTC. This sequence encodes CASTPKSRYEQYF.

The chain has TRBV6-5 and TRBJ2-5; TRBD2 is a possible D gene (6 bases). V was pared by 10 bases and J by 2 bases, with 14 bases between. The germline CDR1 and CDR2 sequences are MNHEY and SVGAGI. The CDR3 has 13 amino acids. The DNA of the CDR3 is TGTGCCACCAGGGACGGAGGGCAAGAGACCCAGTACTTC. As protein: CATRDGGQETQYF.